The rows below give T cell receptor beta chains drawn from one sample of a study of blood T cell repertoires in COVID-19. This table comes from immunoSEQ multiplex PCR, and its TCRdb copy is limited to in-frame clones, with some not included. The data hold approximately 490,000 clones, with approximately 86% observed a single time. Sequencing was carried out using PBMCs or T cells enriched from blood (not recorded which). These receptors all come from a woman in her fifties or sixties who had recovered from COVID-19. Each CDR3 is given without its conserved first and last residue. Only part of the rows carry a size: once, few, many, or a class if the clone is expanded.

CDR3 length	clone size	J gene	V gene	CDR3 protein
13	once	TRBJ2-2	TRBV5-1	ASRSDRGGAGELF
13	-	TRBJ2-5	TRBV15	ATSRAGHSQETQY
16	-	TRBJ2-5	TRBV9	ASSVGSSGGLYQETQY
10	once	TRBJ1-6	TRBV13	ASSINRGPLH
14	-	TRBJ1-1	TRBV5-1	ASTPRGTFMNTEAF
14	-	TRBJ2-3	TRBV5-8	ASSFLPGQGTDTQY
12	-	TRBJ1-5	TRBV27	ASRGQGAWQPQH
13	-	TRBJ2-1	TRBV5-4	ASSLALAVTNEQF
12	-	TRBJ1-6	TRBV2	ASSVRDNNSPLH
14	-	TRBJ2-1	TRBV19	ASSFISSGGYNEQF
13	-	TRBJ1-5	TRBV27	ASSLSLLANQPQH
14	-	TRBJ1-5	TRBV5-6	ASSSTREGSNQPQH